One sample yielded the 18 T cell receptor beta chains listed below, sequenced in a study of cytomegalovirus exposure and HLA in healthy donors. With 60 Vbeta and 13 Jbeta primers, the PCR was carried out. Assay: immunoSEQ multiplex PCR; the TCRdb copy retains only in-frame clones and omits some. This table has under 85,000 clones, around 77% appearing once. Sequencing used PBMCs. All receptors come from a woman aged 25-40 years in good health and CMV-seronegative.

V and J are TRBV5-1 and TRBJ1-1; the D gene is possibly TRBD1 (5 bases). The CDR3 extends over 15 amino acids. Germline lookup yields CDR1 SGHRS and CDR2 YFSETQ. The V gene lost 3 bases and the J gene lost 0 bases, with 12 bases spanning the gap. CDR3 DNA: TGCGCCAGCAGCTACGACAGTTTTATGAACACTGAAGCTTTCTTT. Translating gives CASSYDSFMNTEAFF.

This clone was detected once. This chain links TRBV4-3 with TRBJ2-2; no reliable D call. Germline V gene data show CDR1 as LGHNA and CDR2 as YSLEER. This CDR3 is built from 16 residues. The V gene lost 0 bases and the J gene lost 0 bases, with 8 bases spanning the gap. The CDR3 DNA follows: TGCGCCAGCAGCCAAGAATTTCCAACGAACACCGGGGAGCTGTTTTTT. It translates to CASSQEFPTNTGELFF.

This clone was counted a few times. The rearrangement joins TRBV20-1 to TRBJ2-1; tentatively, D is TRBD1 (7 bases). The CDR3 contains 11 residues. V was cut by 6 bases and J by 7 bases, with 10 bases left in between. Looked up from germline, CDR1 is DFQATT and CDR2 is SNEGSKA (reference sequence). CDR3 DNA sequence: TGCAGTGCCCAGGGGGGTAATGAGCAGTTCTTC. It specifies CSAQGGNEQFF.

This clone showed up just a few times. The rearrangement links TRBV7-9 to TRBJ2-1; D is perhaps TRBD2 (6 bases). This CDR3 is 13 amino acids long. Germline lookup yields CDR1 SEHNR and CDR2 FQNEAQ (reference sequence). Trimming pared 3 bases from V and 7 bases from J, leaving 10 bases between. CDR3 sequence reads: CASSFGGANEQFF. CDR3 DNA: TGTGCCAGCAGCTTCGGAGGGGCGAATGAGCAGTTCTTC.

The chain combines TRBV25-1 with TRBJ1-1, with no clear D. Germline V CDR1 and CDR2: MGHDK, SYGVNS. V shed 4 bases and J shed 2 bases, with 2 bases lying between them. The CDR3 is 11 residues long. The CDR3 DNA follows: TGTGCCAGCAGTGTAAACACTGAAGCTTTCTTT. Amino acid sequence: CASSVNTEAFF.

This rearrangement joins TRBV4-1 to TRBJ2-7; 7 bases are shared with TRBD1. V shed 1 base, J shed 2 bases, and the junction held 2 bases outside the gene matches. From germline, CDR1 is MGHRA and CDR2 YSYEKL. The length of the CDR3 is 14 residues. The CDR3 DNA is TGCGCCAGCAGCCAAGGACAGGGCACCTACGAGCAGTACTTC. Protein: CASSQGQGTYEQYF.

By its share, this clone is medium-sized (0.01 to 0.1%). CDR3 DNA: TGTGCCAGCAGTGACGGGACAGGGGGCACAGATACGCAGTATTTT. This encodes CASSDGTGGTDTQYF. The chain is built from TRBV6-4 and TRBJ2-3; 10 nucleotides agree with TRBD1. The germline V gene encodes CDR1 MRHNA and CDR2 SNTAGT. The CDR3 consists of 15 residues. Trimming removed 2 bases from V and 1 base from J; junction bases left unmatched: 0.

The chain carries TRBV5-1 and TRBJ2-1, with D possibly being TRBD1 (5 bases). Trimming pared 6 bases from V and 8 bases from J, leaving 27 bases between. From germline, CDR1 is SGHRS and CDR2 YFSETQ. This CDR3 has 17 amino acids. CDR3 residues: CASILIVSGLGRDEQFF. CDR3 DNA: TGCGCCAGCATCCTAATAGTTTCAGGGCTGGGTCGCGATGAGCAGTTCTTC. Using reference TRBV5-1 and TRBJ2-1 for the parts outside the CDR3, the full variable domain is KAGVTQTPRYLIKTRGQQVTLSCSPISGHRSVSWYQQTPGQGLQFLFEYFSETQRNKGNFPGRFSGRQFSNSRSEMNVSTLELGDSALYLCASILIVSGLGRDEQFFGPGTRLTVL.

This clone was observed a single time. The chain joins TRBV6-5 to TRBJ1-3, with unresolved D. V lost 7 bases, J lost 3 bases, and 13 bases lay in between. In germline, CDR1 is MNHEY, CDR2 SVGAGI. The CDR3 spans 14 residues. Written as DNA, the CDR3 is TGTGCCAGCACCATACATCCCCGTGGAAACACCATATATTTT. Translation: CASTIHPRGNTIYF.

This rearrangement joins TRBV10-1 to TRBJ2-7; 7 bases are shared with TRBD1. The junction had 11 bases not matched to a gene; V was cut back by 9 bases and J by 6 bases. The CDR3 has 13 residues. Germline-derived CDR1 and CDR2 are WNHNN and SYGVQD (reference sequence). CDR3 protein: CARLNRGRREQYF. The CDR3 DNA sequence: TGCGCCAGACTTAACAGGGGTCGTCGCGAGCAGTACTTC.

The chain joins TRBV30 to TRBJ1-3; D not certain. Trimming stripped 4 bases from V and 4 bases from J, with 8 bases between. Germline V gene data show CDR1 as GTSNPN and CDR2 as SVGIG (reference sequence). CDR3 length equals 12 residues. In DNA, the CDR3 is TGTGCCTGGACCCAGGCGGGAAACACCATATATTTT. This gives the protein CAWTQAGNTIYF.

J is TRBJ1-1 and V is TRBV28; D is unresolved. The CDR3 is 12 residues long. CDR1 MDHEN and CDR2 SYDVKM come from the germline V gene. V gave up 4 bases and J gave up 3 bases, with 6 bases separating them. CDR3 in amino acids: CASSSGYTEAFF. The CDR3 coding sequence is TGTGCCAGCAGTTCCGGGTACACTGAAGCTTTCTTT.

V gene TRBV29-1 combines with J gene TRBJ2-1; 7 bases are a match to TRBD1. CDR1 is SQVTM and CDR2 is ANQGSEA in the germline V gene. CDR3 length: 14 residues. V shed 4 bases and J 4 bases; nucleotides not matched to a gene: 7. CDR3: CSVGAGGGYNEQFF. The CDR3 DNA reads TGCAGCGTTGGGGCAGGGGGTGGGTACAATGAGCAGTTCTTC.

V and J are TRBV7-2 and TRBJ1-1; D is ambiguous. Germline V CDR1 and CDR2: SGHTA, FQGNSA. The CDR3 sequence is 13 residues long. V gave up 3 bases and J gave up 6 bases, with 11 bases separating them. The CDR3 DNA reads TGTGCCAGCAGCTTTGGAGGGCTTGCTGAAGCTTTCTTT. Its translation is CASSFGGLAEAFF.

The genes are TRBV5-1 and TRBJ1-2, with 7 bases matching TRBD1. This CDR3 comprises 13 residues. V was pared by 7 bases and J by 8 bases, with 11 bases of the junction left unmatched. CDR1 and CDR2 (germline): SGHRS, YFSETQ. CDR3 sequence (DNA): TGCGCCAGCTCGACAGGGACGGTAGCAGGCTACACCTTC. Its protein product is CASSTGTVAGYTF.

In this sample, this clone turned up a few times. The CDR3 nucleotides are TGTGCCAGCAGTTTATCGGCGGGTTACTATGGCTACACCTTC. This gives the protein CASSLSAGYYGYTF. The chain uses TRBV28 and TRBJ1-2; D gene ambiguous. Trimming removed 1 base at V and 3 bases at J, with 9 bases between. Germline V gene lookup returns CDR1 MDHEN and CDR2 SYDVKM. This CDR3 comprises 14 residues.

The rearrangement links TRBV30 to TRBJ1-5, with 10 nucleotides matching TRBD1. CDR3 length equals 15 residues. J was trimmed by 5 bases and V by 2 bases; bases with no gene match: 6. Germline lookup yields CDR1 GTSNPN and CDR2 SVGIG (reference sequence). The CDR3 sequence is CAWSMTTGGYQPQHF. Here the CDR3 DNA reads TGTGCCTGGAGTATGACGACAGGGGGCTATCAGCCCCAGCATTTT.

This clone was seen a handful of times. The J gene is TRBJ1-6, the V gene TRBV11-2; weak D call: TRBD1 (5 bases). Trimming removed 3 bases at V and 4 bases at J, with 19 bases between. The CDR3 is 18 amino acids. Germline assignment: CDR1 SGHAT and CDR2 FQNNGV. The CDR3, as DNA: TGTGCCAGCAGCTTGGACACAGGCGCCATGAGGTATAATTCACCCCTCCACTTT. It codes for CASSLDTGAMRYNSPLHF.